This T cell receptor beta chain was sequenced during a study of CD8 T cells in ankylosing spondylitis. Quantitative 5'-RACE was performed with molecular barcodes, and it yielded the TCR beta libraries. MiXCR, applied by TCRdb to the 5' RACE reads, yields one record per CDR3 protein. The sample lists some 240,000 distinct CDR3 sequences, more than 5.5% occurring once. In regard to this clonotype: The antigen remains undetermined.

This CDR3 contains 11 residues. Looked up from germline, CDR1 is SGHAT and CDR2 is FQDESV (reference sequence). Trimming took 4 bases from V and 9 from J, leaving 10 bases between them. Regarding the study as a whole: The study identified a TCR beta motif of roughly eight highly homologous variants that appeared characteristic of ankylosing spondylitis blood. Enrichment of disease-linked clones was reportedly significant in matched ankylosing spondylitis synovial fluid. In synovial fluid and blood from reactive arthritis, some motif variants were previously reported.

The rearrangement links TRBV11-1 to TRBJ2-7; tentatively, D is TRBD1 (5 bases). The source of this sequence is a male donor with ankylosing spondylitis. Sequenced input: blood, either unsorted or a sorted T cell fraction (not recorded which). The CDR3 bases are TGTGCCAGCAGCTCAAGGGGATGGCAGTACTTC. The encoded protein is CASSSRGWQYF.